Below, one TCR beta chain is given with its context. This sample was included in a study of blood T cell repertoires in COVID-19. The assay was immunoSEQ multiplex PCR, and TCRdb's table has in-frame clones only and misses some. The sample consists of 30,000 to 40,000 clones, about 85% of them appearing once. Trimming pared 6 bases from V and 6 bases from J, leaving 17 bases between. This CDR3 is built from 14 residues. Germline CDR1 is LNHDA and CDR2 is SQIVND (reference sequence). The sequencing sample was made of peripheral blood. The chain has TRBV19 and TRBJ1-1, with D perhaps TRBD1 (6 bases). The receptor was isolated from a man aged 50 to 59 with active or convalescent COVID-19. The CDR3 bases are TGTGCCAGTAGCTTCCAGGGGTCTGGGGCTGAAGCTTTCTTT. Its protein is CASSFQGSGAEAFF. Based on the CDR3 plus reference TRBV19 and TRBJ1-1, the full variable domain is DGGITQSPKYLFRKEGQNVTLSCEQNLNHDAMYWYRQDPGQGLRLIYYSQIVNDFQKGDIAEGYSVSREKKESFPLTVTSAQKNPTAFYLCASSFQGSGAEAFFGQGTRLTVV.